Below, one T cell receptor beta chain is given with its context. Germline-derived CDR1 and CDR2 are SGHRS and YFSETQ. The CDR3 sequence is 14 residues long. The V and J ends lost 2 bases and 3 bases respectively, with 8 bases between them. This entry is derived from a study of blood T cell repertoires in COVID-19. The overall study: Whether acute or convalescent, the COVID-19 samples came from the United States, Italy and Spain.

Sequencing was performed with immunoSEQ multiplex PCR; in TCRdb, only in-frame clones are kept and a portion is missing. This table has some 72,000 clones, approximately 90% appearing once. This receptor was identified in a man in his fifties or sixties with acute or convalescent COVID-19. The rearrangement uses TRBV5-1 and TRBJ2-2, with D maybe TRBD2 (6 bases). Sample: peripheral blood. The CDR3 loop reads CASSFRGYTGELFF. CDR3 coding DNA: TGCGCCAGCAGCTTTCGGGGGTACACCGGGGAGCTGTTTTTT.